This T cell receptor (beta chain) was sequenced for a study of cytomegalovirus exposure and HLA in healthy donors. The length of the CDR3 is 15 residues. V shed 2 bases and J 5 bases; nucleotides not matched to a gene: 5. From germline, CDR1 is KGHSH and CDR2 LQKENI. Study-level findings and limits: Cytomegalovirus-associated status was assigned to 164 TCR beta chains.

Though nominally healthy at sampling, donors likely had unrecorded immune exposures. PCR primers comprised 60 Vbeta and 13 Jbeta primers. The table came from immunoSEQ multiplex PCR; TCRdb's copy has only in-frame clones and leaves some out. Here the sample spans some 160,000 clones, approximately 82% being singletons. With regard to this clone: What it binds is not known.

The rearrangement uses TRBV18 and TRBJ2-5; TRBD1 matches 10 bases. The receptor's source is a man aged 45-60 years in good health and CMV-seropositive. The sequenced material came from PBMCs. CDR3 bases: TGTGCCAGCTCACCAATGACAGGGGGCCAGGAGACCCAGTACTTC. This translates into CASSPMTGGQETQYF.